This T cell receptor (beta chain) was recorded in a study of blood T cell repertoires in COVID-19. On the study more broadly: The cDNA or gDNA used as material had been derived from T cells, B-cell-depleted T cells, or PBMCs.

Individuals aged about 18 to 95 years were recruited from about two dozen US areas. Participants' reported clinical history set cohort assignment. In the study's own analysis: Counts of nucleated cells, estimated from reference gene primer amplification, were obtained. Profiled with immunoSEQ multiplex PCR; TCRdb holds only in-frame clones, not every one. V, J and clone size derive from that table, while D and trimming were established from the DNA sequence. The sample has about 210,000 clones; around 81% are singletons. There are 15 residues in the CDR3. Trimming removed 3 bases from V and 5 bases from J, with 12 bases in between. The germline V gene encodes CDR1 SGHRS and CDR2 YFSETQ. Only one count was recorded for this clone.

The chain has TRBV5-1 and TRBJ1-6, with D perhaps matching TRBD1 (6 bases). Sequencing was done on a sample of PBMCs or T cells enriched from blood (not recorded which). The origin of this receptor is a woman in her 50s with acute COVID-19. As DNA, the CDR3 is TGCGCCAGCAGCTCCGGGACACTCGATAATTCACCCCTCCACTTT. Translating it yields CASSSGTLDNSPLHF.